These T cell receptor beta chains were read from a single sample in a study of blood T cell repertoires in COVID-19. The data were produced by immunoSEQ multiplex PCR, yet TCRdb's version contains in-frame clones alone and is incomplete. The sample records around 46,000 clones, roughly 86% being singletons. Material: peripheral blood. All receptors come from a man in his fifties or sixties with active or convalescent COVID-19. Each CDR3 is given with its conserved first and last residue. The D gene is left open where the match is weak. Clone size is stated in some rows and not others, as once, few, many or a class when expanded.

D gene	V gene	clone size	J gene	CDR3 DNA	CDR3 protein
.	TRBV2	.	TRBJ2-2	TGTGCCAGCAGTGGGAGGGACCTCGGGACCGGGGAGCTGTTTTTT	CASSGRDLGTGELFF
TRBD1	TRBV11-2	once	TRBJ2-7	TGTGCCAGCAGCCCGCGGGACAGGGGGACTTACGAGCAGTACTTC	CASSPRDRGTYEQYF
TRBD1	TRBV11-2	.	TRBJ2-1	TGTGCCAGCAGCTTGACGCAGGGGGCTAATGAGCAGTTCTTC	CASSLTQGANEQFF
TRBD1	TRBV27	few	TRBJ1-6	TGTGCCAGCAGCCCCGGACAGGGAAACTCCTATAATTCACCCCTCCACTTT	CASSPGQGNSYNSPLHF
TRBD2	TRBV7-2	.	TRBJ2-2	TGTGCCAGCAGCTTAGAGCGGGGGGGCGCTTCCGGGGAGCTGTTTTTT	CASSLERGGASGELFF
.	TRBV5-1	.	TRBJ2-1	TGCGCCAGCAGCTTTTCAGCCGGGTCCACCTACAATGAGCAGTTCTTC	CASSFSAGSTYNEQFF
.	TRBV18	.	TRBJ1-5	TGTGCCAGCTCACGGGGGGGGGATCAGCCCCAGCATTTT	CASSRGGDQPQHF
.	TRBV7-2	.	TRBJ2-2	TGTGCCAGCAGCTTAGGGCGGGTCTCCGGGGAGCTGTTTTTT	CASSLGRVSGELFF
.	TRBV2	.	TRBJ1-1	TGTGCCAGCAGTGTGGACACGATGAACACTGAAGCTTTCTTT	CASSVDTMNTEAFF
TRBD1	TRBV3-1/TRBV3-2	.	TRBJ2-2	TGTGCCAGCAGCCCATGGGGACAGGGGTACTCCGGGGAGCTGTTTTTT	CASSPWGQGYSGELFF
TRBD1	TRBV9	.	TRBJ1-1	TGTGCCAGCAGCCCCCGAGACAGGGAGAACACTGAAGCTTTCTTT	CASSPRDRENTEAFF
.	TRBV19	.	TRBJ1-6	TGTGCCAGTAAACACACAGGGCGCCCTAATTCACCCCTCCACTTT	CASKHTGRPNSPLHF
TRBD1	TRBV5-1	.	TRBJ1-1	TGCGCCAGCAGCTTGGGACAGGGTGGCGGCATGAACACTGAAGCTTTCTTT	CASSLGQGGGMNTEAFF
.	TRBV19	.	TRBJ2-2	TGTGCCACCCAATTCGGGGGCACCGGGGAGCTGTTTTTT	CATQFGGTGELFF
.	TRBV29-1	.	TRBJ1-2	TGCAGCGCCCCAAACCCCAACCGGGGGGGACTTAACTATGGCTACACCTTC	CSAPNPNRGGLNYGYTF
.	TRBV5-1	.	TRBJ1-1	TGCGCCAGCAGCTTGTTAGGGGCATTGAACACTGAAGCTTTCTTT	CASSLLGALNTEAFF
.	TRBV20-1	.	TRBJ1-1	TGCAGTGCTAGCGGTTTCGAGGGAGCTTTCTTT	CSASGFEGAFF
TRBD2	TRBV19	.	TRBJ2-5	TGTGCCAGTAGTATACAGGGAGGGGAGACCCAGTACTTC	CASSIQGGETQYF
.	TRBV9	.	TRBJ2-2	TGTGCCAGCAGCCCTTACACCGGGGAGCTGTTTTTT	CASSPYTGELFF
.	TRBV6-1	.	TRBJ1-1	TGTGCCAGCAGTGAAGTGGGGGCGAACACTGAAGCTTTCTTT	CASSEVGANTEAFF
TRBD1	TRBV4-2	few	TRBJ2-7	TGTGCCAGCAGCCACCGGGACAGAACCTACGAGCAGTACTTC	CASSHRDRTYEQYF
.	TRBV7-2	.	TRBJ1-4	TGTGCCAGCAGCTGGGGAGGCGGGGATGGAGAAGAAAAACTGTTTTTT	CASSWGGGDGEEKLFF
.	TRBV2	.	TRBJ2-5	TGTGCCAGCAGTACAAACCGCGGGTCGGGACAAGAGACCCAGTACTTC	CASSTNRGSGQETQYF
TRBD1	TRBV7-6	.	TRBJ1-6	TGTGCCAGCAGCTTAGACGGGACAGGGGGTTCACCCCTCCACTTT	CASSLDGTGGSPLHF
.	TRBV10-3	.	TRBJ1-4	TGTGCCATCAGTCAGGGTGGTAATGAAAAACTGTTTTTT	CAISQGGNEKLFF
.	TRBV4-1	.	TRBJ1-2	TGCGCCAGCAGCCAAGATTTAGGTCTAGATTATGGCTACACCTTC	CASSQDLGLDYGYTF
.	TRBV25-1	once	TRBJ2-5	TGTGCCAGCAGTGATCCGGGCCTCGGGGAAGAGACCCAGTACTTC	CASSDPGLGEETQYF
.	TRBV19	.	TRBJ1-2	TGTGCCAGTAGTACAGGGGTTCAGAACTATGGCTACACCTTC	CASSTGVQNYGYTF
.	TRBV7-9	.	TRBJ1-2	TGTGCCAGCAGCTTATTCACGGGGGAGGATGGCTACACCTTC	CASSLFTGEDGYTF
.	TRBV3-1/TRBV3-2	.	TRBJ1-1	TGTGCCAGCAGCCAAGTAGTGAACACTGAAGCTTTCTTT	CASSQVVNTEAFF
TRBD1	TRBV9	.	TRBJ2-3	TGTGCCAGCAGCGCGGACAGGGGTACAGATACGCAGTATTTT	CASSADRGTDTQYF
TRBD2	TRBV3-1/TRBV3-2	.	TRBJ2-3	TGTGCCAGCAGCCAAGATCGTGGTAGCGGGGGGAGAACAGATACGCAGTATTTT	CASSQDRGSGGRTDTQYF
TRBD2	TRBV18	.	TRBJ2-3	TGTGCCAGCTCAACTAGCGGGGGGTCAAGCACAGATACGCAGTATTTT	CASSTSGGSSTDTQYF
TRBD1	TRBV5-6	.	TRBJ1-1	TGTGCCAGCAGCTTGGTGGACAGGATGAACACTGAAGCTTTCTTT	CASSLVDRMNTEAFF
.	TRBV6-1	few	TRBJ1-1	TGTGCCAGCAGTGAGACAGGGAACACTGAAGCTTTCTTT	CASSETGNTEAFF